These T cell receptor beta chains were read from a single sample in a study of T cells after yellow fever vaccination. TCRdb reprocessed the 5' RACE reads via MiXCR and lists one record per CDR3 protein. The table records almost 70,000 distinct CDR3 sequences, about 6% of them present only once. The material sequenced was CD4+ T cells sorted from PBMCs, taken more than 14 days after the first yellow fever vaccination. These receptors all come from a man aged 18 to 29 who received the YFV17D yellow fever vaccine. The CDR3 runs from the conserved cysteine through the conserved F or W. A D gene is named only where the DNA matches it firmly. Clone size, where shown, is once, few, many, or a class for clones that have expanded.

j_call,v_call,clone_size,d_call,cdr3_length,cdr3_aa,cdr3_nt
TRBJ2-7,TRBV20-1,few,-,13,CSARSVLSYEQYF,TGCAGTGCTAGAAGCGTCCTTAGCTACGAGCAGTACTTC
TRBJ2-3,TRBV7-9,many,TRBD2,14,CASSSVAGGDTQYF,TGTGCCAGCAGCTCAGTAGCGGGGGGAGATACGCAGTATTTT
TRBJ2-3,TRBV20-1,many,TRBD1,15,CSADDRGPGTDTQYF,TGCAGTGCTGATGACAGGGGGCCTGGCACAGATACGCAGTATTTT
TRBJ1-1,TRBV12-3/TRBV12-4,many,-,14,CASSVVRGNTEAFF,TGTGCCAGCAGCGTTGTAAGGGGGAACACTGAAGCTTTCTTT
TRBJ1-5,TRBV24-1,many,TRBD1,15,CAIGTGSSPNQPQHF,TGTGCCATCGGGACAGGGAGTTCTCCGAATCAGCCCCAGCATTTT
TRBJ2-5,TRBV20-1,many,TRBD2,12,CSGQRGQETQYF,TGCAGTGGCCAGCGGGGGCAAGAGACCCAGTACTTC
TRBJ1-1,TRBV27,many,-,14,CASSPWTVDVEAFF,TGTGCCAGCAGTCCCTGGACGGTGGACGTAGAGGCTTTCTTT
TRBJ2-1,TRBV11-2,many,TRBD2,17,CASSLRIGTSGGHEQFF,TGTGCCAGCAGCTTAAGGATTGGGACTAGCGGGGGACATGAGCAGTTCTTC
TRBJ1-1,TRBV7-3,many,-,15,CASSLRGAQDTEAFF,TGTGCCAGCAGCTTAAGAGGGGCTCAGGACACTGAAGCTTTCTTT
TRBJ2-1,TRBV5-4,-,-,14,CASSGTLPYNEQFF,TGTGCCAGCAGCGGGACACTTCCTTACAATGAGCAGTTCTTC
TRBJ2-2,TRBV12-3/TRBV12-4,many,TRBD1,15,CASSKGRQGAGELFF,TGTGCCAGCAGCAAGGGGCGGCAGGGGGCCGGGGAGCTGTTTTTT
TRBJ2-2,TRBV5-1,many,TRBD2,15,CASSHGLAYTGELFF,TGCGCCAGCAGCCATGGACTAGCTTACACCGGGGAGCTGTTTTTT
TRBJ2-1,TRBV6-2/TRBV6-3,many,-,15,CASSYGTPLYNEQFF,TGTGCCAGCAGTTACGGGACTCCCCTCTACAATGAGCAGTTCTTC
TRBJ2-2,TRBV5-1,many,TRBD1,16,CASSSRQGGNTGELFF,TGCGCCAGCAGCTCACGACAGGGTGGGAACACCGGGGAGCTGTTTTTT
TRBJ2-1,TRBV29-1,many,-,13,CSVKGGTMMEQFF,TGCAGCGTAAAGGGCGGGACAATGATGGAGCAGTTCTTC
TRBJ1-5,TRBV20-1,many,-,15,CSAPAAGTENQPQHF,TGCAGTGCTCCGGCGGCAGGGACCGAGAATCAGCCCCAGCATTTT
TRBJ2-1,TRBV6-6,-,-,13,CASSRGQYNEQFF,TGTGCCAGCAGCCGGGGCCAATACAATGAGCAGTTCTTC
TRBJ1-1,TRBV7-8,many,-,13,CASSFQGDNRAFF,TGTGCCAGCAGCTTTCAAGGGGATAATCGAGCTTTCTTT
TRBJ1-3,TRBV10-3,many,TRBD1,15,CAIRQGLGSGNTIYF,TGTGCCATAAGACAGGGTCTCGGCTCTGGAAACACCATATATTTT
TRBJ2-1,TRBV5-1,many,TRBD2,14,CASTRLAGGNEQFF,TGCGCCAGCACCCGACTAGCGGGGGGAAATGAGCAGTTCTTC
TRBJ1-1,TRBV12-3/TRBV12-4,-,-,14,CASTPGRASTEAFF,TGTGCCAGCACGCCGGGCAGGGCGAGCACTGAAGCTTTCTTT
TRBJ2-3,TRBV12-3/TRBV12-4,many,TRBD1,12,CALGGAADTQYF,TGTGCCTTAGGGGGCGCGGCAGATACGCAGTATTTT
TRBJ2-7,TRBV19,many,-,14,CASTASASSYEQYF,TGTGCCAGTACGGCTAGCGCAAGCTCCTACGAGCAGTACTTC
TRBJ2-1,TRBV7-2,many,TRBD2,20,CASSLGWASGGPSSYNEQFF,TGTGCCAGCAGCCTCGGTTGGGCTAGCGGGGGACCAAGCTCCTACAATGAGCAGTTCTTC
TRBJ2-1,TRBV5-5,many,TRBD2,15,CASSYLAASYNEQFF,TGTGCCAGCAGCTACCTAGCGGCCTCCTACAATGAGCAGTTCTTC
TRBJ2-7,TRBV6-5,many,-,16,CASSIWGRPRSYEQYF,TGTGCCAGCAGTATATGGGGCCGCCCCCGCTCCTACGAGCAGTACTTC
TRBJ1-2,TRBV4-1,many,TRBD1,14,CASSYRDRDGGYTF,TGCGCCAGCTCATATCGGGACAGGGACGGAGGCTACACCTTC